These 29 T cell receptor beta chains were all obtained from the same sample, sequenced in a study of blood T cells in healthy people across ages. PCR was performed a second time for roughly 7 to 12 cycles using a sample-barcoded 5' primer and a J-beta primer mix. TCRdb independently ran MiXCR on the 5' RACE reads; one entry per CDR3 protein. The repertoire holds some 1.5 million distinct CDR3 sequences, with under 30% as singletons. The sequencing sample was made of blood. These receptor sequences come from a woman younger than 45 in good health.

This chain connects TRBV11-2 to TRBJ2-1; 9 bases align to TRBD2. The trim removed 0 bases at V and 2 bases at J, leaving 8 bases unmatched. CDR3 size: 18 residues. Germline V gives CDR1 SGHAT, CDR2 FQNNGV. The CDR3 here is CASSLDLRAGGPYNEQFF. The CDR3 DNA is TGTGCCAGCAGCTTAGATCTTAGGGCGGGGGGGCCCTACAATGAGCAGTTCTTC.

This chain joins TRBV2 and TRBJ1-4, with 7 bases that match TRBD1. V shed 10 bases, J shed 0 bases, and the junction held 8 bases outside the gene matches. This CDR3 comprises 15 residues. Germline CDR1 and CDR2: SNHLY and FYNNEI. The CDR3 nucleotides are TGTGCCAAAGGGGGCAGCTATGCAACTAATGAAAAACTGTTTTTT. Translated, it gives CAKGGSYATNEKLFF.

A note on this clonotype: The germline gene is not matched at one end of the junction; a read error may be the cause. The gene calls are TRBV28 and TRBJ1-2, with D hard to call. Per germline, CDR1 MDHEN and CDR2 SYDVKM. The CDR3 runs 14 residues. The CDR3 region is CVSRTQTVSYGYTF. CDR3 sequence (DNA): TGTGTCAGCAGGACCCAGACGGTTTCCTATGGCTACACCTTC.

This rearrangement joins TRBV14 to TRBJ2-5; 9 bases align to TRBD2. J lost 5 bases, V lost 1 base, and 5 bases had no gene match. The germline V gene encodes CDR1 SGHDN and CDR2 FVKESK. This CDR3 is built from 15 residues. As DNA, the CDR3 is TGTGCCAGCAGCCAAGGGTGGCTAGCGGGGGAGACCCAGTACTTC. Its protein product is CASSQGWLAGETQYF. Full variable domain (missing parts from reference TRBV14 and TRBJ2-5): EAGVTQFPSHSVIEKGQTVTLRCDPISGHDNLYWYRRVMGKEIKFLLHFVKESKQDESGMPNNRFLAERTGGTYSTLKVQPAELEDSGVYFCASSQGWLAGETQYFGPGTRLLVL.

DNA of the CDR3: TGTGCCAGCAGGCGCCCGGGGAGTTTGACAGATACGCAGTATTTT. Protein product: CASRRPGSLTDTQYF. This chain connects TRBV11-1 to TRBJ2-3, with D possibly TRBD2 on 5 matching bases. The V end was cut by 6 bases, the J end by 3 bases, with 16 bases between. The CDR3 length is 15 residues. Germline lookup yields CDR1 SGHAT and CDR2 FQDESV (reference sequence).

The chain carries TRBV7-9 and TRBJ2-1; D remains ambiguous. Trimming took off 1 base at V and 0 bases at J, with 13 bases between the two ends. The CDR3 contains 17 residues. Germline-derived CDR1 and CDR2 are SEHNR and FQNEAQ (reference sequence). The CDR3 bases are TGTGCCAGCAGCTTAGACGGTTTAGAGAGCTCCTACAATGAGCAGTTCTTC. Translating gives CASSLDGLESSYNEQFF. Based on the CDR3 plus reference TRBV7-9 and TRBJ2-1, the full variable domain is DTGVSQNPRHKITKRGQNVTFRCDPISEHNRLYWYRQTLGQGPEFLTYFQNEAQLEKSRLLSDRFSAERPKGSFSTLEIQRTEQGDSAMYLCASSLDGLESSYNEQFFGPGTRLTVL.

There are a few counts of this clonotype. The gene calls are TRBV7-2 and TRBJ2-3; D gene ambiguous. Germline V CDR1 and CDR2: SGHTA, FQGNSA. V lost 6 bases and J lost 0, with 25 bases in between. This CDR3 spans 19 amino acids. DNA for the CDR3: TGTGCCAGCAGGGAGTCTACAGCATACACTTCCTTTAGCACAGATACGCAGTATTTT. This codes for CASRESTAYTSFSTDTQYF.

This clonotype was counted a few times. The V gene is TRBV6-6, the J gene TRBJ1-2; no clear D. CDR3 length equals 11 residues. V lost 0 bases to trimming and J lost 7 bases, with 3 bases between them. Germline loops: CDR1 MNHNY, CDR2 SVGAGI (reference sequence). In DNA form, the CDR3 reads TGTGCCAGCAGTTACTCCAGTGGCTACACCTTC. Its protein product is CASSYSSGYTF.

The sample holds a few counts of this clonotype. CDR3 loop: CASSYSPVGGFADTQYF. In nucleotides, the CDR3 is TGTGCCAGCAGTTACTCGCCGGTAGGGGGTTTCGCAGATACGCAGTATTTT. The chain uses TRBV6-6 and TRBJ2-3; perhaps TRBD1 as D (6 bases). The CDR3 runs to 17 residues. Per the germline V gene, CDR1 is MNHNY and CDR2 is SVGAGI (reference sequence). V was pared by 0 bases and J by 4 bases, with 17 bases between.

Note on this clonotype: Sequence at one end of the junction differs from germline and may be a read error. The rearrangement links TRBV20-1 to TRBJ1-2; D unresolved. The CDR3 runs to 11 residues. Per the germline V gene, CDR1 is DFQATT and CDR2 is SNEGSKA (reference sequence). The DNA of the CDR3 is TGCGGTGCTTTTACTAACTATGGCTACACCTTC. Its translation: CGAFTNYGYTF.

This clonotype occurred a few times. The rearrangement uses TRBV7-9 and TRBJ1-2, with D perhaps TRBD1 (5 bases). The germline CDR1 and CDR2 sequences are SEHNR and FQNEAQ (reference sequence). CDR3 size: 15 residues. Trimming took 1 base from V and 5 from J, leaving 14 bases between them. The DNA for the CDR3 is TGTGCCAGCAGCTTAGAGGGGTGGAGGCGGTATGGCTACACCTTC. This gives the protein CASSLEGWRRYGYTF.

The sample holds many counts of this clonotype. Germline and junction disagree at one end, which may indicate a read error. For the CDR3, the DNA is TGCGCCAGCAGCTTGGTTGGCGCGGGGAGCTCCTACAATGAGCAGTTCTTC. Its protein product is CASSLVGAGSSYNEQFF. The V call is TRBV11-2, the J call TRBJ2-1; possible D gene TRBD2, 6 bases. This CDR3 is 17 amino acids long. Germline values: CDR1 SGHAT, CDR2 FQNNGV. Full variable domain (remainder filled in from reference TRBV11-2 and TRBJ2-1): EAGVAQSPRYKIIEKRQSVAFWCNPISGHATLYWYQQILGQGPKLLIQFQNNGVVDDSQLPKDRFSAERLKGVDSTLKIQPAKLEDSAVYLCASSLVGAGSSYNEQFFGPGTRLTVL.

The V gene is TRBV11-2, the J gene TRBJ1-2; TRBD1 matches 8 bases. V lost 5 bases, J lost 5 bases, and 10 bases stayed unmatched. Looked up from germline, CDR1 is SGHAT and CDR2 is FQNNGV. The length of the CDR3 is 15 residues. CDR3 nucleotide sequence: TGTGCCAGCAGCACCCCCGGGGACAGGACATATGGCTACACCTTC. Protein: CASSTPGDRTYGYTF.

This clonotype was counted many times. The chain links TRBV7-9 to TRBJ2-6; the D call may be TRBD1 or TRBD2 (5 bases each). This CDR3 region has 18 residues. The ends were cut back, 2 bases at V and 0 bases at J, with 14 bases in the middle. Looked up from germline, CDR1 is SEHNR and CDR2 is FQNEAQ (reference sequence). CDR3 sequence reads: CASSLSGTVSSGANVLTF. CDR3 bases: TGTGCCAGCAGCTTATCCGGGACGGTGAGCTCTGGGGCCAACGTCCTGACTTTC.

This clonotype was seen only a few times. The chain couples TRBV29-1 to TRBJ2-5; tentative D call: TRBD1 (6 bases). The CDR3 consists of 14 residues. CDR1 is SQVTM, CDR2 ANQGSEA, per germline. The germline V and J ends were trimmed by 1 base and 5 bases, with 14 bases remaining between them. The CDR3 region is CSVEVGGRGETQYF. CDR3 nucleotide sequence: TGCAGCGTTGAAGTTGGGGGAAGGGGGGAGACCCAGTACTTC.

In this sample, this clonotype turned up many times. This sequence joins TRBV6-6 and TRBJ2-1; no clear D gene. The length of the CDR3 is 16 residues. V was shortened by 5 bases and J by 0 bases, with 14 bases between the two germline ends. Germline assignment: CDR1 MNHNY and CDR2 SVGAGI (reference sequence). The CDR3 DNA reads TGTGCCAGCAGTCGAACGCTAGGTATCTCCTACAATGAGCAGTTCTTC. Amino acids: CASSRTLGISYNEQFF.

This clonotype has only a few counts. V is TRBV5-1 and J is TRBJ2-5; D is undetermined. This CDR3 region has 11 residues. Germline values: CDR1 SGHRS, CDR2 YFSETQ. Trimming pared 3 bases from V and 7 bases from J, leaving 7 bases between. The CDR3 nucleotides read TGCGCCAGCAGCTATGACGGGACCCAGTACTTC. This translates into CASSYDGTQYF.

The chain has TRBV12-3 or TRBV12-4 and TRBJ2-1; 8 bases are shared with TRBD2. With 6 bases clipped from V and 6 bases from J, the junction kept 13 bases outside the gene matches. The CDR3 loop spans 16 amino acids. CDR3 protein: CASRGAGGTLGNEQFF. CDR3 coding DNA: TGTGCCAGCAGGGGGGCGGGAGGCACCCTCGGCAATGAGCAGTTCTTC.

The chain has TRBV15 and TRBJ2-3, with D perhaps given as TRBD1 or TRBD2 (5 bases each). V was pared by 0 bases and J by 0 bases, with 10 bases between. CDR3 length: 16 residues. Germline lookup yields CDR1 LNHNV and CDR2 YYDKDF (reference sequence). CDR3 protein: CATSREGTQSTDTQYF. The CDR3 DNA reads as TGTGCCACCAGCAGAGAAGGGACCCAAAGCACAGATACGCAGTATTTT. Full variable domain (outside the CDR3, taken from reference TRBV15 and TRBJ2-3): DAMVIQNPRYQVTQFGKPVTLSCSQTLNHNVMYWYQQKSSQAPKLLFHYYDKDFNNEADTPDNFQSRRPNTSFCFLDIRSPGLGDTAMYLCATSREGTQSTDTQYFGPGTRLTVL.

The CDR3 sequence: CAISAAGPYGYTF. In nucleotides, the CDR3 is TGTGCCATCAGTGCTGCCGGGCCCTATGGCTACACCTTC. The chain employs TRBV10-3 and TRBJ1-2; D uncertain. From germline, CDR1 is ENHRY and CDR2 SYGVKD. V was pared by 4 bases and J by 4 bases, with 10 bases between. The CDR3 contains 13 residues.

This clonotype showed up many times. This chain uses TRBV20-1 with TRBJ2-1; D unclear. The CDR3 runs 14 residues. Trimming removed 6 bases from V and 3 bases from J, with 15 bases in between. Germline V gene data show CDR1 as DFQATT and CDR2 as SNEGSKA (reference sequence). CDR3 in DNA: TGCAGTGCCCGCCTCGCGGCGGTCTACAATGAGCAGTTCTTC. Amino acid sequence: CSARLAAVYNEQFF.

This clonotype has a handful of counts. The V and J genes are TRBV5-4 and TRBJ2-1; TRBD1 agrees at 12 bases. The germline V gene encodes CDR1 SGHNT and CDR2 YYREEE (reference sequence). The J segment lost 6 bases and the V segment lost 4 bases, leaving 8 bases of the junction unmatched. The CDR3 loop spans 16 amino acids. The CDR3: CASSPMGTGGFNEQFF. The CDR3 DNA sequence: TGTGCCAGCAGCCCAATGGGGACAGGGGGCTTCAATGAGCAGTTCTTC.

This clonotype occurred a few times. The V call is TRBV20-1, the J call TRBJ2-7; no definite D call. The CDR3 is 12 amino acids. V was cut by 0 bases and J by 6 bases, with 9 bases left in between. Germline CDR1 is DFQATT and CDR2 is SNEGSKA (reference sequence). The CDR3 loop is CSARDQTAEQYF. CDR3 nucleotides: TGCAGTGCTAGAGATCAAACGGCCGAGCAGTACTTC.

The genes are TRBV20-1 and TRBJ2-6; D is perhaps TRBD2 (5 bases). V lost 4 bases and J lost 1, with 11 bases in between. The CDR3 spans 15 residues. The germline V gene encodes CDR1 DFQATT and CDR2 SNEGSKA (reference sequence). The CDR3 sequence is CSATSGESGANVLTF. The CDR3 DNA reads as TGCAGTGCTACCTCCGGGGAATCTGGGGCCAACGTCCTGACTTTC.

This clonotype was counted ten times or more. V gene TRBV7-3 combines with J gene TRBJ2-7, with TRBD1 matching 8 bases. Trimming at V came to 6 bases and at J to 3 bases, leaving 10 bases not matched to a gene. Germline values: CDR1 SGHTA, CDR2 FQGTGA. The CDR3 has 15 residues. The CDR3 region has the DNA TGTGCCAGCAGTTTTTCAGGGGGCAAACTCTACGAGCAGTACTTC. It encodes CASSFSGGKLYEQYF.

This clonotype was detected ten times or more. The chain couples TRBV29-1 to TRBJ1-2, with a possible D match to TRBD1 (5 bases). Germline V CDR1 and CDR2: SQVTM, ANQGSEA. V shed 4 bases and J shed 0 bases, with 9 bases lying between them. The CDR3 runs 13 residues. CDR3 DNA sequence: TGCAGCGTTGGGCGGGGGTCTAACTATGGCTACACCTTC. Protein product: CSVGRGSNYGYTF. Looking up the rest from reference TRBV29-1 and TRBJ1-2 gives the full variable domain: SAVISQKPSRDICQRGTSLTIQCQVDSQVTMMFWYRQQPGQSLTLIATANQGSEATYESGFVIDKFPISRPNLTFSTLTVSNMSPEDSSIYLCSVGRGSNYGYTFGSGTRLTVV.

The chain combines TRBV5-6 with TRBJ2-7, with D possibly being TRBD1 (6 bases). The DNA matches TRBJ2-5 better at its end, which makes the J call doubtful. This CDR3 is 16 amino acids long. CDR1 and CDR2 (germline): SGHDT, YYEEEE. The CDR3 DNA follows: TGTGCCAGCAGCTTGGAGACAGGTTTAGTTACAGAGACCCAGTACTTC. This gives the protein CASSLETGLVTETQYF.

This clonotype was seen only a few times. The chain is built from TRBV3-1 and TRBJ2-1; 11 bases are shared with TRBD2. Germline loops: CDR1 LGHDT, CDR2 YNNKEL (reference sequence). J gave up 3 bases and V 8 bases, and 3 bases lay outside the gene matches. The CDR3 totals 14 residues. The CDR3 DNA sequence: TGTGCCAGCGGAGGACTAGCGGGCTACAATGAGCAGTTCTTC. Translated, it gives CASGGLAGYNEQFF.

This clonotype was recorded a few times. The chain couples TRBV28 to TRBJ1-2; D may be TRBD1 (6 bases). Trimming took 6 bases from V and 7 from J, leaving 24 bases between them. This CDR3 contains 16 residues. The germline gives CDR1 MDHEN, CDR2 SYDVKM. The DNA for the CDR3 is TGTGCCAGCAGGCCCATAGGACAGCTCTCTATGGTTGGCTACACCTTC. This codes for CASRPIGQLSMVGYTF.